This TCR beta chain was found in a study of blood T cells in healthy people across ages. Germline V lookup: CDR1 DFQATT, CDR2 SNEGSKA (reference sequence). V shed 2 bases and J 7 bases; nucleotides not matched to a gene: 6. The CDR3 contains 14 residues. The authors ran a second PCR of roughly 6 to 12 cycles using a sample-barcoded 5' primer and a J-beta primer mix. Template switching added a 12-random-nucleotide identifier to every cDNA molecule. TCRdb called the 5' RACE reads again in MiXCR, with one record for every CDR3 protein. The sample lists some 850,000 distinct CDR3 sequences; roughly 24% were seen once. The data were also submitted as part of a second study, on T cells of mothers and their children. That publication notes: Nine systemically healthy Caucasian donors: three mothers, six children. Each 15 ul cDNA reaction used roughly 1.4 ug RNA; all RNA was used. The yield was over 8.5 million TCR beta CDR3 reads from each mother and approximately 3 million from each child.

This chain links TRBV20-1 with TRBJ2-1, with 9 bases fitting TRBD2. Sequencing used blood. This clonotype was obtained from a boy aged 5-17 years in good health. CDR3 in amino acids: CSARSQTSGNEQFF. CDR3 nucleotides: TGCAGTGCTAGATCACAAACTAGCGGGAATGAGCAGTTCTTC.